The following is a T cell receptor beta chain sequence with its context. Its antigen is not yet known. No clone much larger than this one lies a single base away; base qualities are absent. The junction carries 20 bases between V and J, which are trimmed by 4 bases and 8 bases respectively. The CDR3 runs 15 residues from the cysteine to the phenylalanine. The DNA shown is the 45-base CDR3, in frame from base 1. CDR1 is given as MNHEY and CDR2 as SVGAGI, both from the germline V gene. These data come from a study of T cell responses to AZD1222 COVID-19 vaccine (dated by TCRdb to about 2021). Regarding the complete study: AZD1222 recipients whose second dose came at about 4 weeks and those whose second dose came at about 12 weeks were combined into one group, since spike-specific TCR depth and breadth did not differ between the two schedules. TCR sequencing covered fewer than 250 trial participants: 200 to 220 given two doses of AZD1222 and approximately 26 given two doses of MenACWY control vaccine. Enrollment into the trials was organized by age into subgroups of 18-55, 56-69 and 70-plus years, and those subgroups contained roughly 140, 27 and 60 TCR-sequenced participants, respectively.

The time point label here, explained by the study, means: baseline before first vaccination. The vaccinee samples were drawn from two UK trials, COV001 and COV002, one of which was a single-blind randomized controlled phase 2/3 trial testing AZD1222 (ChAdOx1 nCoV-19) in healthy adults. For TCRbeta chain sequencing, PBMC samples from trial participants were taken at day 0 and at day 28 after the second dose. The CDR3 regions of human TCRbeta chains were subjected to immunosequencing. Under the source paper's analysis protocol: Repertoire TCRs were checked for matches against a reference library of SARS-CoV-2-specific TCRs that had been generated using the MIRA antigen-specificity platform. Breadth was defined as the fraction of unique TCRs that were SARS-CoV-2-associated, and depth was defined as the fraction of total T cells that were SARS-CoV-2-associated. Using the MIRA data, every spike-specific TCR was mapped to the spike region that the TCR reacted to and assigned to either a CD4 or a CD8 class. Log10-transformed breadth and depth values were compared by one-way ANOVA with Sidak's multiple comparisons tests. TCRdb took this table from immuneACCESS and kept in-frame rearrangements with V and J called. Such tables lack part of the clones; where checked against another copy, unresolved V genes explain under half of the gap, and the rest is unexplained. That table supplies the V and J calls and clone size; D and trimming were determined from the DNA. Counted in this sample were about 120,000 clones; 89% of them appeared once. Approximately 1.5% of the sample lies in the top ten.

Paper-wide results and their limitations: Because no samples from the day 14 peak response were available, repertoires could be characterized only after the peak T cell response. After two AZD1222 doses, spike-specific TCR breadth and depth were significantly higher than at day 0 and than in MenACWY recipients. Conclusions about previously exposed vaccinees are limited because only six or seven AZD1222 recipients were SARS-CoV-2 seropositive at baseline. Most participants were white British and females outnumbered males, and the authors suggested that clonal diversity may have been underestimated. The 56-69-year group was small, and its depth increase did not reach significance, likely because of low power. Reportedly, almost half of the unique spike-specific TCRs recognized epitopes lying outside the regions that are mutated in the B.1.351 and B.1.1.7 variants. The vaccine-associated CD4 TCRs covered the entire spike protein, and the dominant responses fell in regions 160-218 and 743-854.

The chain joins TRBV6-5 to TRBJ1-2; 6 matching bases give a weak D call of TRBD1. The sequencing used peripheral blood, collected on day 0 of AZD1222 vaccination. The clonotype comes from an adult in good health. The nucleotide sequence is TGTGCCAGCAGTTCAGGGGAGGGAAAGGGCGGCGGCTACACCTTC. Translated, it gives CASSSGEGKGGGYTF.